This entry features one TCR beta chain sequence. The CDR3 sequence is 14 residues long. V dropped 5 bases and J dropped 4 bases, with 13 bases sitting between them. Germline V lookup: CDR1 SGDLS, CDR2 YYNGEE. This sample is drawn from a study of blood T cell repertoires in COVID-19. Some clones are missing from TCRdb's copy, which holds only in-frame ones; the method was immunoSEQ multiplex PCR. The sample holds 230,000 or so clones, roughly 88% seen once. What was sequenced was PBMCs or T cells enriched from blood (not recorded which). The receptor was isolated from a woman aged 45 to 65 with acute COVID-19. The chain links TRBV9 to TRBJ2-1, with unresolved D. In DNA, the CDR3 is TGTGCCAGCAGTTGGCAAACACAATACAATGAGCAGTTCTTC. Translation: CASSWQTQYNEQFF.